This passage covers 5 T cell receptor beta chains from one sample sequenced in a study of blood T cell repertoires in COVID-19 (TCRdb year 2020). Libraries were built with the immunoSEQ multiplex PCR assay. The clones in this table, taken by TCRdb from immuneACCESS, are in-frame only. Not every clone is retained; where verified, under half of the shortfall comes from an unresolved V gene, and the cause of the rest is unknown. This sample has about 290,000 clones in its table, and about nine tenths of those were observed once. 1.5% to 2% of the sample is held by the ten biggest clonotypes. The specimen sequenced was PBMCs or T cells enriched from blood (not recorded which). The receptors shown here come from a woman aged 40-49 years who had recovered from COVID-19.

This clone was seen only once. The chain is built from TRBV5-1 and TRBJ2-1, with D perhaps TRBD1 (6 bases). The CDR3 is 16 residues long. Germline V CDR1 and CDR2: SGHRS, YFSETQ. Trimming stripped 0 bases from V and 9 bases from J, with 19 bases between. CDR3 protein: CASSLDPNTGSSEQFF. CDR3 sequence (DNA): TGCGCCAGCAGCTTGGACCCAAACACAGGGAGCTCTGAGCAGTTCTTC.

The chain joins TRBV20-1 to TRBJ2-3, with D possibly matching TRBD2 (5 bases). The germline V gene encodes CDR1 DFQATT and CDR2 SNEGSKA (reference sequence). CDR3 length: 13 residues. The germline V and J ends were trimmed by 3 bases and 9 bases, with 16 bases remaining between them. The chain's CDR3 is CSASSTTTRTQYF. As DNA, the CDR3 is TGCAGTGCTAGTTCGACTACGACACGGACGCAGTATTTT.

The chain links TRBV6-5 to TRBJ1-1, with TRBD1 identical over 7 bases. After removal of 9 bases from V and 0 bases from J, the junction contained 4 bases not matched to a gene. CDR1 MNHEY and CDR2 SVGAGI come from the germline V gene. CDR3 length equals 13 residues. CDR3 sequence (DNA): TGTGCCAGTAACAGGGGACTGAACACTGAAGCTTTCTTT. This codes for CASNRGLNTEAFF.

This sequence joins TRBV10-2 and TRBJ2-3; D possibly corresponds to TRBD2 (6 bases). This CDR3 spans 14 amino acids. Germline lookup yields CDR1 WSHSY and CDR2 SAAADI. Trimming removed 3 bases from V and 2 bases from J, with 9 bases in between. The CDR3 loop is CASSDVADTDTQYF. The CDR3, as DNA: TGCGCCAGCAGTGATGTAGCGGACACAGATACGCAGTATTTT.

The CDR3 nucleotides are TGTGCTAGTGGTACCACCGACAGGTTGGTCTATGGCTACACCTTC. It encodes CASGTTDRLVYGYTF. V and J are TRBV12-5 and TRBJ1-2; the D gene is possibly TRBD1 (6 bases). The CDR3 length is 15 residues. Germline-derived CDR1 and CDR2 are LGHNT and FRNRAP. The V end was cut by 5 bases, the J end by 4 bases, with 17 bases between.